This note documents a single T cell receptor (beta chain) sequence. Measured with immunoSEQ multiplex PCR; TCRdb has only the in-frame clones, and not every one. The data show a few hundred thousand clones, 80% to 90% seen once. The CDR3 has 15 amino acids. Germline V gene data show CDR1 as SGHVT and CDR2 as SQSDAQ. V was pared by 1 base and J by 5 bases, with 14 bases between. These data belong to a study of Ad26.COV2.S vaccination and SARS-CoV-2 variants. Study details: The study gave Ad26.COV2.S intramuscularly, once or twice 56 days apart.

This sample's treatment: about 20 received Ad26.COV2.S at low or high dose, single or two shots; several received placebo; per-sample allocation not given. Vaccine and placebo recipients were sampled on day 63 after the first injection. Expression of Wuhan-strain SARS-CoV-2 spike came from the Ad26 vector that formed the vaccine. Material: peripheral blood, obtained in a trial of Ad26.COV2.S vaccine versus placebo. The rearrangement links TRBV7-4 to TRBJ1-1; D is unresolved. The TCR sequence derives from a person aged 18 to 65 who received the Ad26.COV2.S COVID-19 vaccine or a placebo. The CDR3 DNA reads TGTGCCAGCAGCTTAGAGAAAGGGTTGAGAACTGAAGCTTTCTTT. Protein: CASSLEKGLRTEAFF.